This T cell receptor beta chain was identified in a study of shared clonotypes between healthy human individuals. Study-wide background: There were three CD4 naive, three CD4 memory, two CD8 naive and one CD8 memory plates per donor.

Naive CD8 cells lacked CD45RO and underwent positive selection for CCR7, leaving out terminally differentiated effector memory CD45RA+ cells. Study-wide results and limits: The four-donor shared clonotypes exceeded non-shared clonotypes in generation probability, with non-shared ones scoring lower.

Clones were sequenced by immunoSEQ multiplex PCR, and TCRdb holds only the in-frame ones, with some missing. The table includes 1.5 million to 2.5 million clones, approximately 94% detected once. V gave up 0 bases and J gave up 0 bases, with 6 bases separating them. This CDR3 has 15 residues. Germline values: CDR1 MNHEY, CDR2 SVGAGI. Worth noting for this clone: Its specificity is unknown.

The sequenced sample consisted of naive CD8+ T cells sorted from blood. The rearrangement links TRBV6-5 to TRBJ1-3; D gene unclear. The sequence was obtained from a man in his late teens or twenties in good health. As DNA, the CDR3 is TGTGCCAGCAGTTACTCCAGTGACTCTGGAAACACCATATATTTT. Its protein is CASSYSSDSGNTIYF.